This record concerns one T cell receptor (beta chain) sequence. This specimen belongs to a study of OX40 agonist ivuxolimab in advanced cancers. Profiled with immunoSEQ multiplex PCR; TCRdb holds only in-frame clones, not every one. The table includes under 95,000 clones, approximately 80% detected once. The V gene end was trimmed by 4 bases and the J gene end by 4 bases; junction bases not matched to a gene: 6. CDR1 and CDR2 (germline): SGDLS, YYNGEE. This CDR3 is 16 amino acids long. The sequences come from CD4+ or CD8+ T cells sorted from blood, collected in a trial of the OX40 agonist ivuxolimab. The sequence was collected from an adult with an advanced solid tumor such as melanoma, head and neck, liver or kidney cancer. The chain combines TRBV9 with TRBJ2-3; TRBD2 matches at 13 bases. CDR3 region: CASSPGTSGAADTQYF. CDR3 DNA sequence: TGTGCCAGCAGCCCCGGGACTAGCGGGGCTGCAGATACGCAGTATTTT. The full variable domain, completed using reference TRBV9 and TRBJ2-3, is DSGVTQTPKHLITATGQRVTLRCSPRSGDLSVYWYQQSLDQGLQFLIQYYNGEERAKGNILERFSAQQFPDLHSELNLSSLELGDSALYFCASSPGTSGAADTQYFGPGTRLTVL.